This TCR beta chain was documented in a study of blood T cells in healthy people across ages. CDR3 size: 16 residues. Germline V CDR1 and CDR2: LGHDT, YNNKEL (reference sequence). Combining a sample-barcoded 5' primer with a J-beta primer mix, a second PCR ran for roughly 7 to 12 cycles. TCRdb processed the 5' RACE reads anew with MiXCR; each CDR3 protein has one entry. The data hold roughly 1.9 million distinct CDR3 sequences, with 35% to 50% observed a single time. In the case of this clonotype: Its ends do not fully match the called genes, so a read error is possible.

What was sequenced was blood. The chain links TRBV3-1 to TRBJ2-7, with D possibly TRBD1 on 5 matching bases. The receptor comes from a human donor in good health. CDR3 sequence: CASRQEWTKHSYEQYF. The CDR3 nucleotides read TGTGCCAGCAGGCAAGAATGGACAAAACACTCCTACGAGCAGTACTTC.